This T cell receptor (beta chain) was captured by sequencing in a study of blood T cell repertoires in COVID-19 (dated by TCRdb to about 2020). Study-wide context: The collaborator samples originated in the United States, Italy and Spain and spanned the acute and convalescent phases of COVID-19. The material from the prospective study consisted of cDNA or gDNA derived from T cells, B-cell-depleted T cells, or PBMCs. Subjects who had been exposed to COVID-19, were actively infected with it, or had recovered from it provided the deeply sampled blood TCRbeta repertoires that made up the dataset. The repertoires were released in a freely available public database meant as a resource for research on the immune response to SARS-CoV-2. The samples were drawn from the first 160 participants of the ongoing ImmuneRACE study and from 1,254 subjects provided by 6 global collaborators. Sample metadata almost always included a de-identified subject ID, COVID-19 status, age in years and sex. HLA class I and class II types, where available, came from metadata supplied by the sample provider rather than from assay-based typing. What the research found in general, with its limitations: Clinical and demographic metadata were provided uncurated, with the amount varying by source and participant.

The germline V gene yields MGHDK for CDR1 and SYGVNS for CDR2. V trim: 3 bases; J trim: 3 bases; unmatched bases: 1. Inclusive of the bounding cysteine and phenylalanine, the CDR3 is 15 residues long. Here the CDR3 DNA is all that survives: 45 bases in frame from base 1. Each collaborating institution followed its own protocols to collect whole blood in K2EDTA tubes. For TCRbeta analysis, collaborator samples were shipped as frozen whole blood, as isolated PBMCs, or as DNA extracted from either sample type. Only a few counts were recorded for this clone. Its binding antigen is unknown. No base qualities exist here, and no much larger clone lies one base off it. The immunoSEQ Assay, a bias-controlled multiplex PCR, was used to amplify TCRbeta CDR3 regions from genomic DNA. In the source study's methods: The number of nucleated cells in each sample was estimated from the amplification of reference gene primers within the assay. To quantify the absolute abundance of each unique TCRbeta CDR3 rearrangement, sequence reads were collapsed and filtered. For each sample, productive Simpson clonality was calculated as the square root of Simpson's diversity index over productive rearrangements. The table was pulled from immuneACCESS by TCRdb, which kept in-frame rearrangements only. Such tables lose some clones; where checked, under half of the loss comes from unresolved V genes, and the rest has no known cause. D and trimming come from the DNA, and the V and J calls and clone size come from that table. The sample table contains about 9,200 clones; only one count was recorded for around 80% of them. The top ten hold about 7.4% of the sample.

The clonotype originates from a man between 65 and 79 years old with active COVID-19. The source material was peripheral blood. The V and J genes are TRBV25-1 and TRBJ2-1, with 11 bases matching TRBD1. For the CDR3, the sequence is CASSDGTGGYNEQFF. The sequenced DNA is TGTGCCAGCAGTGACGGGACAGGGGGCTACAATGAGCAGTTCTTC.